The 14 T cell receptor delta chains below were found in one sample sequenced in a study of gamma-delta T cells after stem cell transplantation. TCRdb reprocessed the RT-PCR reads through CATT. The sample has around 1,700 delta-chain clones, about 4% seen once. The specimen sequenced was gamma-delta T cells. The receptors derive from a human donor. It is not recorded whose cells these are; they may come from a transplant donor.

As for this clone: TCRdb lists the protein of a much larger clone for this DNA, which differs at residue 14, so this is likely a read error; the protein given here is translated from the DNA itself. The CDR3, as DNA: TGTGCCTGCGACACCGTTCTTTGGGGAAGCTCCTGGGACGCCCGACAGATGTTTTTC. It codes for CACDTVLWGSSWDARQMFF. The chain employs TRDV2 and TRDJ3, with D possibly being TRDD3 (5 bases). CDR1 is GEAIGNYY and CDR2 is EKD in the germline V gene. This CDR3 comprises 19 residues.

This clone is deemed medium-sized. A much larger clone lies a single base off, so this may be a read error. This chain uses TRDV2 with TRDJ1; TRDD3 aligns across 8 bases. This CDR3 comprises 16 residues. CDR1 is GEAIGNYY and CDR2 is EKD in the germline V gene. The CDR3 sequence: CARDTLGDYDTDKLIF. As DNA, the CDR3 is TGTGCCCGTGACACCTTGGGGGATTACGACACCGATAAACTCATCTTT.

A remark on this clone: This is likely an artifact of a read error, given a far larger clone one base away. In the same sample, other DNA sequences code for this CDR3. CDR3 sequence: CALVVPKGPGGSDKLIF. The DNA of the CDR3 is TGTGCTCTCGTAGTACCCAAGGGCCCTGGGGGATCCGATAAACTCATCTTT. The V and J genes are TRDV1 and TRDJ1, with TRDD3 matching over 9 bases. CDR3 length: 17 residues. The trim removed 9 bases at V and 3 bases at J, leaving 17 bases unmatched. Germline loops: CDR1 TSWWSYY, CDR2 QGS.

The genes are TRDV1 and TRDJ1, with 10 bases identical to TRDD3. V dropped 3 bases and J dropped 2; count of bases not matched to a gene: 15. Germline V lookup: CDR1 TSWWSYY, CDR2 QGS. CDR3 length: 19 amino acids. The CDR3 bases are TGTGCTCTTGGGGAGCCACCCTTCCTCTACTGGGGGATTACCGATAAACTCATCTTT. Residues: CALGEPPFLYWGITDKLIF.

To note about this clone: A far more abundant clone sits one base away, making this likely a read error. The sample carries other DNA sequences with the same CDR3. The V call is TRDV1, the J call TRDJ1, with TRDD3 identical over 9 bases. The CDR3 length is 21 residues. CDR1 is TSWWSYY, CDR2 QGS, per germline. Written as DNA, the CDR3 is TGTGCTCTTGGGCCCCGGGTCCTTCATGTACTGGGGGACCCGTACACTGATAAACTCATCTTT. The encoded protein is CALGPRVLHVLGDPYTDKLIF.

A note on this clone: This DNA's translation differs at residue 12 from TCRdb's protein, which comes from a much larger clone; a read error is likely, and the protein shown is translated from the DNA. The chain joins TRDV2 to TRDJ3, with 12 bases that match TRDD3. The CDR3 spans 22 residues. The ends lost 1 base at V and 2 bases at J; junction bases unmatched: 14. CDR1 and CDR2 (germline): GEAIGNYY, EKD. Here the CDR3 reads CACDTPSTGGYRAAWDTRQMFF. DNA for the CDR3: TGTGCCTGTGACACTCCGTCGACTGGGGGATACAGAGCGGCCTGGGACACCCGACAGATGTTTTTC.

This clone showed up just a few times. A far larger clone differs by one base, so this is likely a read error. The chain joins TRDV2 to TRDJ1; D ambiguous. CDR3 length equals 15 residues. Germline assignment: CDR1 GEAIGNYY and CDR2 EKD. DNA of the CDR3: TGTGCCTGTATTCTTGTACCCGGCGAGGGCGATAAACTTATCTTT. Its translation: CACILVPGEGDKLIF.

As to this clone: This sequence is one base from a far larger clone and is likely a read error. Additional DNA sequences in this sample encode the identical CDR3. The chain recombines TRDV2 with TRDJ1; 8 positions match TRDD3. Germline assignment: CDR1 GEAIGNYY and CDR2 EKD. CDR3 size: 15 residues. The CDR3 bases are TGTGCCTGTGACACCGGTGGGGGATTCACCGATAAACTCATCTTC. Its protein is CACDTGGGFTDKLIF.

This clone was seen only a few times. A far larger clone is just one base off, so this is likely a read error. V usage is TRDV2 and J usage is TRDJ1; a possible D gene is TRDD3 (6 bases). Per the germline V gene, CDR1 is GEAIGNYY and CDR2 is EKD. V dropped 1 base and J dropped 5 bases, with 16 bases sitting between them. The CDR3 consists of 15 residues. CDR3 nucleotides: TGTGCCTGTGACACGCTGGGGACCAAGGTGGATAAACTCATCTTT. Translated: CACDTLGTKVDKLIF.

In its sample, this clone was seen a few times. For the CDR3, the DNA is TGTGCTCTTGGGGAACCGCCCAACCCGTACTGGGGGATATGGAAAGGTCGGGACACCGATAAACTCATCTTT. It encodes CALGEPPNPYWGIWKGRDTDKLIF. The chain employs TRDV1 and TRDJ1; 11 bases are shared with TRDD3. The CDR3 has 24 amino acids. With V trimmed by 1 base and J by 0 bases, 25 bases remained unmatched. Per the germline V gene, CDR1 is TSWWSYY and CDR2 is QGS.

Remarks on this clone: It differs at one base from a far larger clone, so likely a read error. Other DNA sequences in this sample translate to the same CDR3. The rearrangement links TRDV1 to TRDJ1; 11 bases agree with TRDD3. CDR1 and CDR2 (germline): TSWWSYY, QGS. This CDR3 spans 24 amino acids. The V gene end was trimmed by 1 base and the J gene end by 0 bases; junction bases not matched to a gene: 25. CDR3 amino acids: CALGEPPFLYWGIWKGRDTDKLIF. DNA for the CDR3: TGTGCTCTTGGGGAACCACCCTTCCTCTACTGGGGGATATGGAAAGGTCGGGACACCGATAAACTCATCTTT.

This clone is medium-sized (0.01 to 0.1%). This chain connects TRDV1 to TRDJ1; 9 positions agree with TRDD3. Germline CDR1 and CDR2: TSWWSYY and QGS. This CDR3 has 24 amino acids. V was clipped by 3 bases and J by 0 bases; unmatched bases: 29. CDR3 sequence: CALGDRWNVPTLLGEAPYTDKLIF. In nucleotides, the CDR3 is TGTGCTCTTGGGGACCGATGGAACGTTCCTACTTTACTGGGGGAGGCTCCGTACACCGATAAACTCATCTTT.

This clone was picked up a small number of times. This likely stems from a read error, as it lies one base from a far larger clone. Other nucleotide sequences from this sample produce the same CDR3. The gene calls are TRDV1 and TRDJ1, with 12 positions matching TRDD3. Germline V gene lookup returns CDR1 TSWWSYY and CDR2 QGS. There are 23 residues in the CDR3. Here the CDR3 reads CALGEPPHSYINWGIQVADKLIF. As DNA, the CDR3 is TGTGCTCTTGGGGAACCACCCCACTCCTACATAAACTGGGGGATACAGGTCGCCGATAAGCTCATCTTT.

This clone showed up just a few times. The chain employs TRDV1 and TRDJ1, with 11 bases that match TRDD3. Germline CDR1 is TSWWSYY and CDR2 is QGS. This CDR3 region has 27 residues. Losses at the gene ends were 0 bases for V and 0 bases for J; bases not matched to a gene: 33. For the CDR3, the DNA is TGTGCTCTTGGGGAACTACTGGACCTCTACCGGATGTACTGGGGGATATGGAAAGGTCGGGACACCGATAAACTCATCTTT. Its translation is CALGELLDLYRMYWGIWKGRDTDKLIF.